This T cell receptor (beta chain) was sequenced in a study of blood T cell repertoires in COVID-19. Background on the study: Spain, Italy and the United States supplied samples that represented acute and convalescent COVID-19.

For recovered donors of Cohort 3, there were two negative PCRs, clearance, or symptom resolution. Source study methods: Amplification of reference gene primers provided the estimated nucleated cell counts. Clones were read by immunoSEQ multiplex PCR, and TCRdb kept only the in-frame ones, dropping some. V and J calls and clone size are those listed in that table; D and trimming were worked out from the DNA. The sample consists of 150,000 or so clones, about 80% of them appearing once. Per the germline V gene, CDR1 is SNHLY and CDR2 is FYNNEI. Trimming cost V 4 bases and J 12 bases; bases outside gene matches: 9. The CDR3 covers 13 residues.

Sequencing was done on a sample of PBMCs or T cells enriched from blood (not recorded which). The sequence came from a woman aged 55-70 years who had recovered from COVID-19. The J gene is TRBJ2-1, the V gene TRBV2; 7 bases align to TRBD2. CDR3: CASSVGSWEGQFF. Here the CDR3 DNA reads TGTGCCAGCAGTGTGGGGTCCTGGGAGGGGCAGTTCTTC.